The present TCR beta chain was sequenced within a study of shared clonotypes between healthy human individuals. Notes on the study in general: Investigators expected sequencing depth to affect clonotype sharing among donors.

In the authors' methods: As immunoSEQ supplied junction-only sequences (without quality scores), filtering differed. Using immunoSEQ multiplex PCR, the repertoire was profiled, and TCRdb retains in-frame clones only, with some absent. The V and J calls and clone size are taken from that table; D and trimming were inferred from the DNA. The sample lists around 500,000 clones, less than 80% occurring once. About this clone: Its antigen is as yet unknown.

Between the trimmed V and J ends, which lost 0 bases and 6 bases, there was a span of 11 bases. The CDR3 extends over 15 amino acids. From germline, CDR1 is KGHSH and CDR2 LQKENI. The receptor comes from a woman aged 35 to 49 in good health. Some clones in this sample may be carry-over from other donors' samples. V usage is TRBV18 and J usage is TRBJ1-4, with D possibly matching TRBD1 (6 bases). Input material: PBMCs. The CDR3, as DNA: TGTGCCAGCTCACCACCTTCAGGGGTGGATGAAAAACTGTTTTTT. This encodes CASSPPSGVDEKLFF.